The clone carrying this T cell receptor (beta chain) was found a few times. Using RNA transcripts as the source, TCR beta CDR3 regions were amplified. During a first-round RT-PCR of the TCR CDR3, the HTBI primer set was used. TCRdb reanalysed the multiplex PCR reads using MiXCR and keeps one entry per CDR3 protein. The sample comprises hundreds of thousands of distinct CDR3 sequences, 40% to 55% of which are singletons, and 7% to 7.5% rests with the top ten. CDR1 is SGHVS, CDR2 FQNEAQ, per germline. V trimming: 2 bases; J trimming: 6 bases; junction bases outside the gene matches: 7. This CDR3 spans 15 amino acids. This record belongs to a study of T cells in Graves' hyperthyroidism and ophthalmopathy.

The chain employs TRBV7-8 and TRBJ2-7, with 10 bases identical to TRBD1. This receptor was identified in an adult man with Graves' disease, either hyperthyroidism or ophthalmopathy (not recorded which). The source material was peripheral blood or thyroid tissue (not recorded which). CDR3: CASSLRGTGDSEQYF. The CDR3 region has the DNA TGTGCCAGCAGCTTACGCGGGACAGGGGACAGCGAGCAGTACTTC. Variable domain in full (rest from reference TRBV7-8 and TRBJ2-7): GAGVSQSPRYKVAKRGQDVALRCDPISGHVSLFWYQQALGQGPEFLTYFQNEAQLDKSGLPSDRFFAERPEGSVSTLKIQRTQQEDSAVYLCASSLRGTGDSEQYFGPGTRLTVT.